One sample yielded the 31 T cell receptor beta chains listed below, sequenced in a study of T cells in Graves' hyperthyroidism and ophthalmopathy. RNA transcripts served as the template for amplifying TCR beta CDR3 regions. The study used the HTBI primer set for a first-round RT-PCR of the TCR CDR3. TCRdb reanalysed the multiplex PCR reads using MiXCR and keeps one entry per CDR3 protein. The sample gives hundreds of thousands of distinct CDR3 sequences, 35% to 45% of which show up once; approximately 8.7% is in the top ten. Material: blood. These receptors came from a man aged 18 to 29 with Graves' hyperthyroidism.

With respect to this clonotype: This may arise from a read error, as a much more abundant clone is one base away. The J gene is TRBJ2-7, the V gene TRBV25-1; D gene unclear. The CDR3 sequence is 15 residues long. Deletions cut 1 base from V and 2 bases from J, with 12 bases between. Per the germline V gene, CDR1 is MGHDK and CDR2 is SYGVNS. The DNA of the CDR3 is TGTGCCAGCAGTGAATCTCGGTCAGGCACCTACGAGCAGTACTTC. Translation gives CASSESRSGTYEQYF.

The table lists this clonotype with a few counts. The CDR3 loop is CASSLTQGAYEQYF. The DNA for the CDR3 is TGTGCCAGCAGTTTAACACAGGGGGCCTACGAGCAGTACTTC. The gene calls are TRBV12-3 or TRBV12-4 and TRBJ2-7, with 8 bases aligning to TRBD1. Losses at the gene ends were 2 bases for V and 2 bases for J; bases not matched to a gene: 2. The CDR3 contains 14 residues.

A word on this clonotype: The junction shows a germline mismatch at one end, possibly a read error. V is TRBV10-3 and J is TRBJ1-5, with D hard to call. Looked up from germline, CDR1 is ENHRY and CDR2 is SYGVKD. The CDR3 extends over 19 amino acids. The CDR3, as DNA: TGTGCCAGCAGTTCCCTTATAGGGCGGGCAGAAAGTCCCCATCAGCCCCAGCATTTT. The encoded protein is CASSSLIGRAESPHQPQHF.

The genes are TRBV9 and TRBJ2-5; 10 bases line up with TRBD1. With V trimmed by 4 bases and J by 7 bases, 4 bases remained unmatched. The CDR3 is 13 residues long. Germline assignment: CDR1 SGDLS and CDR2 YYNGEE. CDR3: CASSRDRGGTQYF. The CDR3 DNA reads as TGTGCCAGCAGCCGGGACAGGGGTGGGACCCAGTACTTC.

This clonotype occurred many times. The gene calls are TRBV19 and TRBJ1-4, with 8 bases identical to TRBD1. The CDR3 is 16 amino acids. Looked up from germline, CDR1 is LNHDA and CDR2 is SQIVND (reference sequence). Trimming removed 6 bases from V and 3 bases from J; junction bases left unmatched: 9. The CDR3 sequence is CASRPDPGQANEKLFF. CDR3 nucleotides: TGTGCCAGTAGACCTGACCCGGGACAGGCTAATGAAAAACTGTTTTTT.

The table lists this clonotype with many counts. The chain carries TRBV12-3 or TRBV12-4 and TRBJ1-1; weak D call: TRBD1 (5 bases). There are 13 residues in the CDR3. Trimming removed 7 bases at V and 1 base at J, with 10 bases between. This chain's CDR3 is CASKGTRNTEAFF. The DNA for the CDR3 is TGTGCCAGCAAAGGGACCAGGAACACTGAAGCTTTCTTT.

In this sample, this clonotype turned up a few times. This rearrangement joins TRBV11-2 to TRBJ1-1; D is ambiguous. Per the germline V gene, CDR1 is SGHAT and CDR2 is FQNNGV. The V end was cut by 6 bases, the J end by 0 bases, with 14 bases between. CDR3 size: 15 residues. In DNA, the CDR3 is TGTGCCAGCAGGCCTACCCAAGGGCTGAACACTGAAGCTTTCTTT. As protein: CASRPTQGLNTEAFF.

At least ten counts were recorded for this clonotype. The chain joins TRBV20-1 to TRBJ1-1; a possible D gene is TRBD1 (5 bases). This CDR3 spans 12 amino acids. Germline V gives CDR1 DFQATT, CDR2 SNEGSKA (reference sequence). V was pared by 5 bases and J by 1 base, with 8 bases between. CDR3 region: CSADTGNTEAFF. The CDR3 DNA reads TGCAGTGCTGATACAGGGAACACTGAAGCTTTCTTT.

This chain connects TRBV20-1 to TRBJ2-2, with D maybe TRBD1 (6 bases). Germline values: CDR1 DFQATT, CDR2 SNEGSKA (reference sequence). The CDR3 length is 14 residues. Trimming took off 3 bases at V and 7 bases at J, with 15 bases between the two ends. CDR3: CSARATGPRGELFF. The CDR3 DNA sequence: TGCAGTGCTAGGGCTACAGGGCCGCGCGGGGAGCTGTTTTTT.

This clonotype was recorded a few times. The rearrangement links TRBV20-1 to TRBJ2-5; no definite D call. V lost 0 bases to trimming and J lost 4 bases, with 12 bases between them. Per germline, CDR1 DFQATT and CDR2 SNEGSKA (reference sequence). The CDR3 is made up of 14 amino acids. The CDR3 spells CSAREKEFLETQYF. The CDR3 DNA follows: TGCAGTGCTAGAGAGAAAGAGTTTTTAGAGACCCAGTACTTC.

In its sample, this clonotype was seen many times. The CDR3 DNA is TGCGCCAGCATCCAAACCGGGACAAACACTGAAGCTTTCTTT. It encodes CASIQTGTNTEAFF. The rearrangement joins TRBV5-1 to TRBJ1-1, with D perhaps matching TRBD1 (6 bases). Germline V lookup: CDR1 SGHRS, CDR2 YFSETQ. The CDR3 contains 14 residues. With 6 bases removed from V and 2 bases from J, the gap between germline ends came to 14 bases.

This chain links TRBV7-2 with TRBJ2-2, with 7 bases aligning to TRBD2. Germline CDR1 is SGHTA and CDR2 is FQGNSA. The CDR3 is made up of 15 amino acids. The V and J ends lost 5 bases and 5 bases, in that order; junction bases with no gene match: 8. This CDR3 reads CASSRGLVPTGELFF. CDR3 DNA sequence: TGTGCCAGCAGCCGAGGACTAGTTCCTACCGGGGAGCTGTTTTTT.

This clonotype came up many times. This rearrangement joins TRBV11-2 to TRBJ1-6; TRBD1 matches at 10 bases. Germline trimming cut 2 bases from V and 6 bases from J; bases unmatched to any gene: 1. Germline values: CDR1 SGHAT, CDR2 FQNNGV. The CDR3 covers 15 residues. The chain's CDR3 is CASSLRDRGNSPLHF. As DNA, the CDR3 is TGTGCCAGCAGCTTAAGGGACAGGGGTAATTCACCCCTCCACTTT.

This clonotype was observed a few times. The V and J genes are TRBV7-2 and TRBJ1-2, with D uncertain. Germline V gene lookup returns CDR1 SGHTA and CDR2 FQGNSA. V lost 2 bases, J lost 1 base, and 17 bases lay in between. This CDR3 is built from 17 residues. This chain's CDR3 is CASSLSSAETFNYGYTF. CDR3 nucleotide sequence: TGTGCCAGCAGCTTATCTTCTGCGGAGACATTTAACTATGGCTACACCTTC.

This clonotype has just a few counts. DNA of the CDR3: TGTGCCAGTAGTATCGTTGGAACCCAAGAGACCCAGTACTTC. Protein product: CASSIVGTQETQYF. The J gene is TRBJ2-5, the V gene TRBV12-3 or TRBV12-4; D is unclear. The CDR3 consists of 14 residues. V was cut by 9 bases and J by 1 base, with 15 bases left in between.

J is TRBJ2-2 and V is TRBV7-2; no definite D call. Germline values: CDR1 SGHTA, CDR2 FQGNSA. This CDR3 is 15 amino acids long. V lost 7 bases to trimming and J lost 0 bases, with 12 bases between them. DNA of the CDR3: TGTGCCAGCACGGAAAGGGTAACGAACACCGGGGAGCTGTTTTTT. Protein sequence: CASTERVTNTGELFF.

V gene TRBV7-2 combines with J gene TRBJ1-5, with a tentative D call TRBD1 (6 bases). Trimming shortened V by 5 bases and J by 4 bases, and 15 bases separated the two germline ends. The CDR3 totals 15 residues. Germline CDR1 reads SGHTA; CDR2 reads FQGNSA. The CDR3 DNA reads TGTGCCAGCAGCCAAGATAACAGGGAAAATCAGCCCCAGCATTTT. This gives the protein CASSQDNRENQPQHF. Combining the CDR3 with reference TRBV7-2 and TRBJ1-5 gives the whole variable domain GAGVSQSPSNKVTEKGKDVELRCDPISGHTALYWYRQSLGQGLEFLIYFQGNSAPDKSGLPSDRFSAERTGGSVSTLTIQRTQQEDSAVYLCASSQDNRENQPQHFGDGTRLSIL.

This clonotype was counted between two and nine times. This sequence joins TRBV6-6 and TRBJ2-6, with 7 bases identical to TRBD1. This CDR3 is built from 18 residues. Germline V gene data show CDR1 as MNHNY and CDR2 as SVGAGI (reference sequence). Losses at the gene ends were 2 bases for V and 2 bases for J; bases not matched to a gene: 9. CDR3 loop: CASSYRQGVWAGANVLTF. The CDR3 DNA is TGTGCCAGCAGTTACCGACAGGGAGTGTGGGCTGGGGCCAACGTCCTGACTTTC.

The chain carries TRBV29-1 and TRBJ1-6, with 9 positions matching TRBD1. CDR3 length: 14 amino acids. Per the germline V gene, CDR1 is SQVTM and CDR2 is ANQGSEA. Unmatched junction bases numbered 9, after V lost 7 bases and J lost 8 bases. The CDR3 sequence: CSAGDRGDDSPLHF. The CDR3 nucleotides read TGCAGCGCTGGAGACAGGGGGGATGATTCACCCCTCCACTTT.

The chain combines TRBV25-1 with TRBJ1-6; 8 bases map to TRBD1. Germline V gene data show CDR1 as MGHDK and CDR2 as SYGVNS. CDR3 size: 15 residues. Trimming cost V 10 bases and J 5 bases; bases outside gene matches: 10. The CDR3 sequence is CAKNDRGRDNSPLHF. In DNA, the CDR3 is TGTGCCAAAAACGACAGGGGACGGGATAATTCACCCCTCCACTTT.

This clonotype was observed at least ten times. The V gene is TRBV25-1, the J gene TRBJ1-2; no clear D gene. The germline V and J ends were trimmed by 4 bases and 2 bases, with 5 bases remaining between them. Germline CDR1 and CDR2: MGHDK and SYGVNS. The CDR3 length is 12 residues. In DNA, the CDR3 is TGTGCCAGCAGTGGTCACAACTATGGCTACACCTTC. As protein: CASSGHNYGYTF.

This clonotype was recorded at least ten times. V is TRBV7-2 and J is TRBJ2-5; no clear D. This CDR3 comprises 13 residues. Per germline, CDR1 SGHTA and CDR2 FQGNSA. Deletions cut 3 bases from V and 5 bases from J, with 10 bases between. CDR3 protein: CASSFMTPETQYF. The CDR3 nucleotides read TGTGCCAGCAGCTTCATGACACCCGAGACCCAGTACTTC.

The chain carries TRBV24-1 and TRBJ2-7; D is undetermined. Germline V gene data show CDR1 as KGHDR and CDR2 as SFDVKD. The CDR3 loop spans 12 amino acids. V shed 3 bases and J shed 2 bases, with 4 bases lying between them. The CDR3 nucleotides read TGTGCCACCAGTGATACCCCCTACGAGCAGTACTTC. Translated, it gives CATSDTPYEQYF.

This clonotype was seen just once. CDR3 DNA sequence: TGTGCCAGCAAAGGGGGAACAGTCTCTGAAGCTTTCTTT. Protein product: CASKGGTVSEAFF. The V gene is TRBV7-9, the J gene TRBJ1-1, with a weak D call TRBD1 (6 bases). Germline lookup yields CDR1 SEHNR and CDR2 FQNEAQ (reference sequence). Trimming removed 7 bases from V and 6 bases from J, with 15 bases in between. The CDR3 is 13 residues long. The entire variable domain, with the rest obtained from reference TRBV7-9 and TRBJ1-1, is as follows: DTGVSQNPRHKITKRGQNVTFRCDPISEHNRLYWYRQTLGQGPEFLTYFQNEAQLEKSRLLSDRFSAERPKGSFSTLEIQRTEQGDSAMYLCASKGGTVSEAFFGQGTRLTVV.

The gene calls are TRBV20-1 and TRBJ2-7; 13 nucleotides agree with TRBD2. Germline lookup yields CDR1 DFQATT and CDR2 SNEGSKA (reference sequence). The CDR3 sequence is 14 residues long. V dropped 6 bases and J dropped 7; count of bases not matched to a gene: 9. CDR3: CSATKTSGGWEQYF. In DNA, the CDR3 is TGCAGTGCAACAAAGACTAGCGGGGGGTGGGAGCAGTACTTC.

J is TRBJ1-1 and V is TRBV9, with unresolved D. Germline CDR1 SGDLS, CDR2 YYNGEE. Trimming cost V 0 bases and J 5 bases, with 17 bases left between them. This CDR3 spans 16 amino acids. The CDR3 here is CASSVGPPTLGTEAFF. DNA of the CDR3: TGTGCCAGCAGCGTAGGGCCCCCAACTCTGGGGACTGAAGCTTTCTTT.

V gene TRBV9 combines with J gene TRBJ2-2, with TRBD1 as a possible D gene (6 bases). In germline, CDR1 is SGDLS, CDR2 YYNGEE. The CDR3 extends over 16 amino acids. The V end lost 4 bases, the J end lost 0 bases, and 13 bases lay between the germline ends. The CDR3 nucleotides read TGTGCCAGCAGCCGGGACGGACAGTCGAACACCGGGGAGCTGTTTTTT. As protein: CASSRDGQSNTGELFF. Variable domain in full (rest from reference TRBV9 and TRBJ2-2): DSGVTQTPKHLITATGQRVTLRCSPRSGDLSVYWYQQSLDQGLQFLIQYYNGEERAKGNILERFSAQQFPDLHSELNLSSLELGDSALYFCASSRDGQSNTGELFFGEGSRLTVL.

The gene calls are TRBV29-1 and TRBJ2-7, with D possibly matching TRBD1 (6 bases). Germline lookup yields CDR1 SQVTM and CDR2 ANQGSEA. V lost 8 bases to trimming and J lost 3 bases, with 17 bases between them. This CDR3 contains 13 residues. As DNA, the CDR3 is TGCAGCAGTTACTCGATCAGGGGCTACGAGCAGTACTTC. Translated: CSSYSIRGYEQYF.

The V gene is TRBV7-9, the J gene TRBJ1-6; D not resolved. Germline V gene lookup returns CDR1 SEHNR and CDR2 FQNEAQ (reference sequence). V lost 3 bases and J 5 bases, leaving 11 bases between the germline ends. CDR3 length equals 15 residues. As DNA, the CDR3 is TGTGCCAGCAGCTTCCCGGGATCCGATAATTCACCCCTCCACTTT. Its protein is CASSFPGSDNSPLHF.

As for this clonotype: A much larger clone differs from this one at a single base, so this may be a read error. In nucleotides, the CDR3 is TGTGCCAGGAAGACAGGGGCGAAAGCTCTCTTT. Protein sequence: CARKTGAKALF. The chain links TRBV19 to TRBJ1-1; 8 bases fit TRBD1. This CDR3 region has 11 residues. CDR1 and CDR2 from the germline V gene are LNHDA and SQIVND (reference sequence).

This clonotype came up many times. The chain carries TRBV2 and TRBJ1-2; D unresolved. Trimming stripped 1 base from V and 5 bases from J, with 8 bases between. CDR3 length equals 13 residues. The germline CDR1 and CDR2 sequences are SNHLY and FYNNEI. CDR3 DNA: TGTGCCAGCAGTGAAGGGACGGATTATGGCTACACCTTC. Protein sequence: CASSEGTDYGYTF.